Below are 17 T cell receptor beta chains sequenced from a single sample in a study of OX40 agonist ivuxolimab in advanced cancers. TCRdb's copy holds only in-frame clones and misses some; the assay was immunoSEQ multiplex PCR. The data contain tens of thousands of clones, 80% to 95% of them singletons. The starting material was CD4+ or CD8+ T cells sorted from blood, obtained in a trial of the OX40 agonist ivuxolimab. These receptors all come from an adult with an advanced solid tumor such as melanoma, head and neck, liver or kidney cancer.

This chain connects TRBV11-1 to TRBJ2-1; 10 bases match TRBD1. The CDR3 totals 16 residues. CDR1 is SGHAT and CDR2 is FQDESV in the germline V gene (reference sequence). Trimming took 6 bases from V and 0 from J; bases not matched to a gene: 5. CDR3 in amino acids: CASRPRQGASYNEQFF. The CDR3 coding sequence is TGTGCCAGCAGGCCCCGACAGGGGGCCTCCTACAATGAGCAGTTCTTC.

The chain uses TRBV7-6 and TRBJ1-1; tentatively, D is TRBD1 (5 bases). CDR1 SGHVS and CDR2 FNYEAQ come from the germline V gene. Trimming took off 5 bases at V and 3 bases at J, with 16 bases between the two ends. The CDR3 totals 15 residues. The CDR3 is CASSPGTASDTEAFF. CDR3 coding DNA: TGTGCCAGCAGCCCAGGGACTGCCTCGGACACTGAAGCTTTCTTT.

The chain recombines TRBV18 with TRBJ1-2; D is unclear. The CDR3 is 11 residues long. V lost 2 bases and J lost 4, with 2 bases in between. The germline V gene encodes CDR1 KGHSH and CDR2 LQKENI. The CDR3 protein is CASSPAYGYTF. Written as DNA, the CDR3 is TGTGCCAGCTCACCAGCCTATGGCTACACCTTC.

V gene TRBV30 combines with J gene TRBJ1-5, with 8 bases lining up with TRBD1. The CDR3 is made up of 15 amino acids. V shed 3 bases, J shed 2 bases, and the junction held 6 bases outside the gene matches. CDR1 and CDR2 (germline): GTSNPN, SVGIG (reference sequence). The CDR3: CAWSQGAGGNQPQHF. In DNA form, the CDR3 reads TGTGCCTGGAGCCAGGGGGCAGGAGGCAATCAGCCCCAGCATTTT.

This chain connects TRBV5-6 to TRBJ2-7, with TRBD2 identical over 9 bases. Germline V CDR1 and CDR2: SGHDT, YYEEEE. V trimming: 2 bases; J trimming: 3 bases; junction bases outside the gene matches: 6. The CDR3 sequence is 15 residues long. The CDR3 nucleotides are TGTGCCAGCAGCTTCGGGACTAGCAGAAACTACGAGCAGTACTTC. Amino acids: CASSFGTSRNYEQYF.

The genes are TRBV7-3 and TRBJ2-3; tentatively, D is TRBD1 (7 bases). Trimming shortened V by 5 bases and J by 4 bases, and 19 bases separated the two germline ends. CDR3 length: 16 amino acids. Germline lookup yields CDR1 SGHTA and CDR2 FQGTGA. The CDR3 is CASSTLTGRGADTQYF. The CDR3 region has the DNA TGTGCCAGCAGCACCCTGACAGGGCGGGGCGCAGATACGCAGTATTTT.

The gene calls are TRBV11-1 and TRBJ2-7; possibly TRBD1 for D (6 bases). V lost 1 base and J 5 bases, leaving 15 bases between the germline ends. Germline values: CDR1 SGHAT, CDR2 FQDESV (reference sequence). The CDR3 contains 15 residues. In DNA form, the CDR3 reads TGTGCCAGCAGCTTAGAACAGGGTGCAATCGACGAGCAGTACTTC. Protein sequence: CASSLEQGAIDEQYF.

This clone was counted once. V usage is TRBV10-3 and J usage is TRBJ1-1; D remains ambiguous. The germline V gene has CDR1 ENHRY and CDR2 SYGVKD. Trimming cost V 3 bases and J 1 base, with 6 bases left between them. The CDR3 length is 13 residues. The CDR3 DNA follows: TGTGCCATCAGTGAAGGTCCGAACACTGAAGCTTTCTTT. It codes for CAISEGPNTEAFF.

This clone was detected once. The chain carries TRBV5-1 and TRBJ1-6; D is uncertain. Trimming took 1 base from V and 5 from J, leaving 7 bases between them. CDR1 and CDR2 from the germline V gene are SGHRS and YFSETQ. The CDR3 totals 14 residues. CDR3: CASSLSTDNSPLHF. For the CDR3, the DNA is TGCGCCAGCAGCTTGTCGACGGATAATTCACCCCTCCACTTT.

The chain uses TRBV5-4 and TRBJ2-7; 10 nucleotides line up with TRBD2. The germline V gene has CDR1 SGHNT and CDR2 YYREEE (reference sequence). Losses at the gene ends were 4 bases for V and 6 bases for J; bases not matched to a gene: 19. The CDR3 runs to 18 residues. CDR3 sequence: CASSPARTSGPRGGEQYF. Written as DNA, the CDR3 is TGTGCCAGCAGCCCCGCCAGGACTAGCGGACCGAGAGGGGGCGAGCAGTACTTC. Supplemented by reference TRBV5-4 and TRBJ2-7, the full variable domain reads ETGVTQSPTHLIKTRGQQVTLRCSSQSGHNTVSWYQQALGQGPQFIFQYYREEENGRGNFPPRFSGLQFPNYSSELNVNALELDDSALYLCASSPARTSGPRGGEQYFGPGTRLTVT.

The gene calls are TRBV30 and TRBJ1-2, with D perhaps TRBD1 (6 bases). The germline V gene encodes CDR1 GTSNPN and CDR2 SVGIG (reference sequence). The CDR3 is 15 residues long. V was pared by 2 bases and J by 2 bases, with 15 bases between. The CDR3 sequence is CAWSNLIQGNYGYTF. The CDR3 nucleotides are TGTGCCTGGAGTAACCTCATACAGGGAAACTATGGCTACACCTTC.

This clone was detected only once. The genes are TRBV12-5 and TRBJ2-5; D uncertain. CDR1 LGHNT and CDR2 FRNRAP come from the germline V gene. This CDR3 spans 13 amino acids. V lost 7 bases to trimming and J lost 5 bases, with 14 bases between them. CDR3 in DNA: TGTGCTAGTGCCCCACGAATGGGTGAGACCCAGTACTTC. It codes for CASAPRMGETQYF.

V gene TRBV7-3 combines with J gene TRBJ2-2; 12 bases fit TRBD2. CDR1 is SGHTA and CDR2 is FQGTGA in the germline V gene. This CDR3 contains 16 residues. With 6 bases clipped from V and 5 bases from J, the junction kept 7 bases outside the gene matches. This CDR3 is CASRSTSGSSTGELFF. The CDR3, as DNA: TGTGCCAGCAGGTCGACTAGCGGGAGTTCAACCGGGGAGCTGTTTTTT. Looking up the rest from reference TRBV7-3 and TRBJ2-2 gives the full variable domain: GAGVSQTPSNKVTEKGKYVELRCDPISGHTALYWYRQSLGQGPEFLIYFQGTGAADDSGLPNDRFFAVRPEGSVSTLKIQRTERGDSAVYLCASRSTSGSSTGELFFGEGSRLTVL.

This chain links TRBV18 with TRBJ2-1; 7 positions match TRBD2. Germline V gene data show CDR1 as KGHSH and CDR2 as LQKENI. Losses at the gene ends were 6 bases for V and 6 bases for J; bases not matched to a gene: 8. This CDR3 region has 14 residues. CDR3 bases: TGTGCCAGCTCCCCAAAGGGAGGGTCCAATGAGCAGTTCTTC. Protein product: CASSPKGGSNEQFF.

V and J are TRBV5-1 and TRBJ2-7; 8 bases line up with TRBD2. Germline lookup yields CDR1 SGHRS and CDR2 YFSETQ. With V trimmed by 0 bases and J by 6 bases, 11 bases remained unmatched. The CDR3 is made up of 16 amino acids. The CDR3, as DNA: TGCGCCAGCAGCTTGGTAACTAGCGGAGGCCCCACCGAGCAGTACTTC. Its translation: CASSLVTSGGPTEQYF.

This chain uses TRBV4-1 with TRBJ2-1; D gene uncertain. CDR3 length: 15 amino acids. Germline V gene data show CDR1 as MGHRA and CDR2 as YSYEKL. The V end was cut by 5 bases, the J end by 2 bases, with 13 bases between. The CDR3 DNA is TGCGCCAGCAGCTCCAGTTCTCTCCCCTACAATGAGCAGTTCTTC. Residues: CASSSSSLPYNEQFF.

This sequence joins TRBV11-1 and TRBJ2-1, with 9 bases lining up with TRBD1. The CDR3 spans 13 residues. The V gene's germline CDR1 is SGHAT and CDR2 FQDESV (reference sequence). J was trimmed by 8 bases and V by 6 bases; bases with no gene match: 5. The CDR3 bases are TGTGCCAGCAGGGGACAGGGTTCCTATGAGCAGTTCTTC. Translated: CASRGQGSYEQFF.